This T cell receptor beta chain was retrieved from a study of human T cells and chemical hapten exposure. Described time point: patch test 2, 6 weeks after DPC sensitization. Treatment noted: therapeutic diphenylcyclopropenone sensitization with weekly scalp DPC. MiXCR, applied by TCRdb to the RACE reads, yields one record per CDR3 protein. Among approximately 110,000 distinct CDR3 sequences listed, more than 7% were seen once. The clonotype comes from a woman aged 40-49 years with alopecia areata. Some clones in this sample may be carry-over from other donors' samples. Sequenced here: whole blood, sampled in connection with sensitization to the hapten diphenylcyclopropenone (DPC).

The CDR3, as DNA: TGTGCCAGCAGCCACCCCCGGGACCCCCAAGAAAACACCATATATTTT. Translated, it gives CASSHPRDPQENTIYF. The chain couples TRBV3-1 to TRBJ1-3; D possibly corresponds to TRBD1 (5 bases). The CDR3 is 16 amino acids. With 3 bases removed from V and 6 bases from J, the gap between germline ends came to 18 bases. CDR1 LGHDT and CDR2 YNNKEL come from the germline V gene (reference sequence).